This T cell receptor beta chain was sequenced for a study of cytomegalovirus exposure and HLA in healthy donors. Primers for the PCR totalled 60 Vbeta and 13 Jbeta. Assay used: immunoSEQ multiplex PCR; TCRdb lists only in-frame clones, some missing. In all, the sample yields some 75,000 clones. Per the germline V gene, CDR1 is SEHNR and CDR2 is FQNEAQ (reference sequence). Trimming cost V 5 bases and J 4 bases; bases outside gene matches: 7. The CDR3 totals 14 residues. Study-wide findings and caveats: A highly shared variant cluster was judged a likely technical artifact.

Regarding this clone: Its antigen is unknown.

The sequenced material came from PBMCs. The V gene is TRBV7-9, the J gene TRBJ2-7; 8 bases line up with TRBD1. This receptor was identified in a female donor in good health and CMV-seropositive. CDR3 loop: CASSPGQGPYEQYF. CDR3 DNA sequence: TGTGCCAGCAGCCCTGGACAGGGCCCTTACGAGCAGTACTTC.